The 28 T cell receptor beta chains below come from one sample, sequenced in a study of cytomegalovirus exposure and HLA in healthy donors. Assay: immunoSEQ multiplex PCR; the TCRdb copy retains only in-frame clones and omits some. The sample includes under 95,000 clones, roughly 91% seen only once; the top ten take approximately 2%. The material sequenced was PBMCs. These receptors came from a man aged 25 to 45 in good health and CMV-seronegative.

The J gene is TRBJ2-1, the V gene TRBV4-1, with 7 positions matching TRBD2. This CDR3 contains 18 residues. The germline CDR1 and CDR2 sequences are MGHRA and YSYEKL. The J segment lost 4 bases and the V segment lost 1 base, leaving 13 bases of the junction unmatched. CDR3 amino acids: CASSQVFSRLAEYNEQFF. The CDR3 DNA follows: TGCGCCAGCAGCCAAGTGTTTTCCCGACTAGCTGAATACAATGAGCAGTTCTTC.

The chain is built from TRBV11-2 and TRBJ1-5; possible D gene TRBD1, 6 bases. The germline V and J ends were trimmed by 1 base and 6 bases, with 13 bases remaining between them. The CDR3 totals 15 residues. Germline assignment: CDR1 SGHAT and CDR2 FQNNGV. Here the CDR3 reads CASSLGAGALQPQHF. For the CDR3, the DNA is TGTGCCAGCAGCTTAGGCGCAGGGGCACTTCAGCCCCAGCATTTT.

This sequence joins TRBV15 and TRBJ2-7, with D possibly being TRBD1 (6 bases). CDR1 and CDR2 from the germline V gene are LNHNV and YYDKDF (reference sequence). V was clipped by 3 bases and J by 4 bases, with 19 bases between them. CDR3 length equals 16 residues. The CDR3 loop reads CATSRGDTAAWYEQYF. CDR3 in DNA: TGTGCCACCAGCAGGGGGGACACAGCGGCTTGGTACGAGCAGTACTTC.

CDR3: CASLRLGGADTQYF. The CDR3 DNA reads TGTGCCAGCCTCCGTCTGGGAGGGGCAGATACGCAGTATTTT. V usage is TRBV5-5 and J usage is TRBJ2-3; TRBD2 agrees at 7 bases. This CDR3 is built from 14 residues. Germline V gene sequence: CDR1 SGHKS, CDR2 YYEKEE (reference sequence). Trimming cost V 7 bases and J 4 bases; bases outside gene matches: 9.

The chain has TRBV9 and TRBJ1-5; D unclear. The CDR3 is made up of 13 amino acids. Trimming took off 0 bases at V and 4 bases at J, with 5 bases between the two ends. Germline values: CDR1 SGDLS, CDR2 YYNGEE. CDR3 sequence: CASSVDGNQPQHF. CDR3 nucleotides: TGTGCCAGCAGCGTAGACGGGAATCAGCCCCAGCATTTT.

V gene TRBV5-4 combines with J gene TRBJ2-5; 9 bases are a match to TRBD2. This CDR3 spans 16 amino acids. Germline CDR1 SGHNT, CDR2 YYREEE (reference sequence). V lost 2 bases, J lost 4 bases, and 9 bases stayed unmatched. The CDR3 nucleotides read TGTGCCAGCAGCTTCCAGCGGGGGGCCGTAACAGAGACCCAGTACTTC. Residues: CASSFQRGAVTETQYF.

As DNA, the CDR3 is TGCGCCAGCAGCTTCGACACGGCCGGAGGCTACACCTTC. Translated, it gives CASSFDTAGGYTF. This chain connects TRBV5-1 to TRBJ1-2; D uncertain. The CDR3 covers 13 residues. V was pared by 2 bases and J by 8 bases, with 13 bases between. The germline V gene encodes CDR1 SGHRS and CDR2 YFSETQ.

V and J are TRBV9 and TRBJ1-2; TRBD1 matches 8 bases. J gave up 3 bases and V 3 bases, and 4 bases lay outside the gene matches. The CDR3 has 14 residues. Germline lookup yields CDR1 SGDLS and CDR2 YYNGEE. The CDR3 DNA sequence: TGTGCCAGCAGCGCAGGACAGGGTGACTATGGCTACACCTTC. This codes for CASSAGQGDYGYTF.

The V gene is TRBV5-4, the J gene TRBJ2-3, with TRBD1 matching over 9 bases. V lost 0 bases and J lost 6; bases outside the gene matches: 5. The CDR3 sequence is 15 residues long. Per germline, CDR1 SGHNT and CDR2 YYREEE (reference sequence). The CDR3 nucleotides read TGTGCCAGCAGCTTGGGAATACAGGGGGCGGATACGCAGTATTTT. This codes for CASSLGIQGADTQYF.

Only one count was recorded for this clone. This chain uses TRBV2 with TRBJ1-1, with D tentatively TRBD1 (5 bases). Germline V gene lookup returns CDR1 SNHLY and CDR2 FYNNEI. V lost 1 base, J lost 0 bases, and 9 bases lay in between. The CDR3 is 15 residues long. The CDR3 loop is CASSEGQPLNTEAFF. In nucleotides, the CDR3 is TGTGCCAGCAGTGAAGGACAGCCCTTGAACACTGAAGCTTTCTTT.

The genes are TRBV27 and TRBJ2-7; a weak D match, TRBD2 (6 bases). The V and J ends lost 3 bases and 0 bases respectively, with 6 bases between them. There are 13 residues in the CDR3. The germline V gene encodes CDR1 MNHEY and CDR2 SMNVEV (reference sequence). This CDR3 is CASSLEGSYEQYF. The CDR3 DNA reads TGTGCCAGCAGTTTGGAGGGCTCCTACGAGCAGTACTTC.

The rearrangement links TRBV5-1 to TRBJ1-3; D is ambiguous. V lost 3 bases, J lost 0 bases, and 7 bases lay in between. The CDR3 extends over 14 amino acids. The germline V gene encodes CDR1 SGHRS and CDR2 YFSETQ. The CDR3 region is CASSSGFSGNTIYF. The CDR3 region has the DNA TGCGCCAGCAGCTCAGGCTTCTCTGGAAACACCATATATTTT. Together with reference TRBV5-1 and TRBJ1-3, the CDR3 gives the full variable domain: KAGVTQTPRYLIKTRGQQVTLSCSPISGHRSVSWYQQTPGQGLQFLFEYFSETQRNKGNFPGRFSGRQFSNSRSEMNVSTLELGDSALYLCASSSGFSGNTIYFGEGSWLTVV.

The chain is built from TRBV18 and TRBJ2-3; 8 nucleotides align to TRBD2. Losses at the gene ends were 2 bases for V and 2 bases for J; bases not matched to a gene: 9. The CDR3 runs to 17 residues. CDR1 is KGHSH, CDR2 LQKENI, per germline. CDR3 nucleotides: TGTGCCAGCTCACCATTCCCAGCGGGGGACTACACAGATACGCAGTATTTT. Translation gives CASSPFPAGDYTDTQYF. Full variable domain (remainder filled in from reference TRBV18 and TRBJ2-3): NAGVMQNPRHLVRRRGQEARLRCSPMKGHSHVYWYRQLPEEGLKFMVYLQKENIIDESGMPKERFSAEFPKEGPSILRIQQVVRGDSAAYFCASSPFPAGDYTDTQYFGPGTRLTVL.

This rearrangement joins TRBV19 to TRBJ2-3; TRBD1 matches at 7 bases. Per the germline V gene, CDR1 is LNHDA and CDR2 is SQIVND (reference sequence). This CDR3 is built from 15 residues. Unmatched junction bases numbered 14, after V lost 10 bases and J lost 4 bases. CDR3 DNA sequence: TGTGCCACACGACTTGACAGGGTCGACGCAGATACGCAGTATTTT. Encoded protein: CATRLDRVDADTQYF.

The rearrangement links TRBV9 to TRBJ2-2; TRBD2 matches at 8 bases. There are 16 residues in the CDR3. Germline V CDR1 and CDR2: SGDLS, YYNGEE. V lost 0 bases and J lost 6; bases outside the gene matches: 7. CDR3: CASSVDSGMVSGELFF. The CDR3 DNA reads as TGTGCCAGCAGCGTAGATAGCGGGATGGTGTCCGGGGAGCTGTTTTTT.

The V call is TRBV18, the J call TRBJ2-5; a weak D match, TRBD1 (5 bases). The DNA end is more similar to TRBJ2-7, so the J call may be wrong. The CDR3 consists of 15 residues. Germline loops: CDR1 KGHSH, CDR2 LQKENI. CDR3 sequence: CASSHSADTSYEQYF. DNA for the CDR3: TGTGCCAGCTCACACAGTGCGGACACGTCCTACGAGCAGTACTTC.

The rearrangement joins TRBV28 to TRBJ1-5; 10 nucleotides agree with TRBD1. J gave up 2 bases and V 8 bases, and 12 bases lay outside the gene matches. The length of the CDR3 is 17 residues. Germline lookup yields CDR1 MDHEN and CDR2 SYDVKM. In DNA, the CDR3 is TGTGCCAGCGTGACGGGACAGGGGTTTGGGGGCAATCAGCCCCAGCATTTT. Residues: CASVTGQGFGGNQPQHF.

The DNA of the CDR3 is TGTGCCAGCAGTGTTGAGTGGCAGGGGACGTTCGGCACTGAAGCTTTCTTT. It encodes CASSVEWQGTFGTEAFF. This rearrangement joins TRBV25-1 to TRBJ1-1; maybe TRBD1 (6 bases). With 4 bases removed from V and 4 bases from J, the gap between germline ends came to 22 bases. Germline CDR1 and CDR2: MGHDK and SYGVNS. This CDR3 comprises 17 residues.

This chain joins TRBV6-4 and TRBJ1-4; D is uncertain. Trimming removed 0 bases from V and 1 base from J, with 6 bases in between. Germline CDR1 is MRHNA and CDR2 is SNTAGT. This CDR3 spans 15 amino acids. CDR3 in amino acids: CASSDSRRTNEKLFF. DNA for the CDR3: TGTGCCAGCAGTGACTCACGGAGAACTAATGAAAAACTGTTTTTT.

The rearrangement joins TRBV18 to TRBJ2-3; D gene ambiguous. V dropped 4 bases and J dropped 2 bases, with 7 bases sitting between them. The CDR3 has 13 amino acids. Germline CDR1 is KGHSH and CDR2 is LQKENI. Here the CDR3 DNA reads TGTGCCAGCTCACAAGAGGACACAGATACGCAGTATTTT. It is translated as CASSQEDTDTQYF. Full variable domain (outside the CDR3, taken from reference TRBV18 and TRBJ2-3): NAGVMQNPRHLVRRRGQEARLRCSPMKGHSHVYWYRQLPEEGLKFMVYLQKENIIDESGMPKERFSAEFPKEGPSILRIQQVVRGDSAAYFCASSQEDTDTQYFGPGTRLTVL.

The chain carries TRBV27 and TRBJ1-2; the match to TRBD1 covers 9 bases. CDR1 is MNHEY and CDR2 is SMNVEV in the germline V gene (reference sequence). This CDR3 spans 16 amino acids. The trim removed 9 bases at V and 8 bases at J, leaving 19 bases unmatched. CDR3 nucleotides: TGTGCCAGTAATAAATCCGGGACAGGGTCTTCGGGCGGCTACACCTTC. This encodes CASNKSGTGSSGGYTF.

The CDR3 sequence: CASRRAANSNEKLFF. In DNA form, the CDR3 reads TGTGCCAGCAGGAGGGCGGCGAACTCGAATGAAAAACTGTTTTTT. The chain joins TRBV6-9 to TRBJ1-4; D is undetermined. The CDR3 contains 15 residues. V was shortened by 6 bases and J by 5 bases, with 16 bases between the two germline ends. The germline gives CDR1 MNHGY, CDR2 SVAAGI.

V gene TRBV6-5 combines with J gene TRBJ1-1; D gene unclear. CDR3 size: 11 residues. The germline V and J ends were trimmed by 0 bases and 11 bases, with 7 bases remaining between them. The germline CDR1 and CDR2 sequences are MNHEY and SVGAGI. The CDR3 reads CASSYSSEAFF. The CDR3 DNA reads TGTGCCAGCAGTTACTCGAGTGAGGCTTTCTTT.

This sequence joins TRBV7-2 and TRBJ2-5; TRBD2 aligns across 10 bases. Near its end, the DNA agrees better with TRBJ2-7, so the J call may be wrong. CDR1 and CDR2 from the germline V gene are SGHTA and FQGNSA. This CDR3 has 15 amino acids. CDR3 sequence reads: CASSTSGGANYEQYF. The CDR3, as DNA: TGTGCCAGCAGCACGAGCGGGGGGGCCAACTACGAGCAGTACTTC.

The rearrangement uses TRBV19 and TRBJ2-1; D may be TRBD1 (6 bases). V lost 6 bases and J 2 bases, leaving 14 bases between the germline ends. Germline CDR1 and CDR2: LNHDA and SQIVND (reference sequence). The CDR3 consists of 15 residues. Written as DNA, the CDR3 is TGTGCCAGTAGCCTAAGGGACATAGCCTACAATGAGCAGTTCTTC. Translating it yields CASSLRDIAYNEQFF.

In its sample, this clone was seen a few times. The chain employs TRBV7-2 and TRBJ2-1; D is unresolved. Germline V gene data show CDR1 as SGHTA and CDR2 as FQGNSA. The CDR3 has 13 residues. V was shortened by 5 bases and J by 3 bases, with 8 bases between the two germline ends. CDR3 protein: CASSPSDYNEQFF. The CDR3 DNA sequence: TGTGCCAGCAGCCCGAGTGACTACAATGAGCAGTTCTTC.

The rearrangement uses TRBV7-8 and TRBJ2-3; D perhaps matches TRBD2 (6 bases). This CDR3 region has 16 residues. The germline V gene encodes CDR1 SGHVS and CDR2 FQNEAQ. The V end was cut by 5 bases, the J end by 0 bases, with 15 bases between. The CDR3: CASSRLQRVSTDTQYF. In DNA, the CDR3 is TGTGCCAGCAGCCGACTACAGCGGGTTAGCACAGATACGCAGTATTTT.

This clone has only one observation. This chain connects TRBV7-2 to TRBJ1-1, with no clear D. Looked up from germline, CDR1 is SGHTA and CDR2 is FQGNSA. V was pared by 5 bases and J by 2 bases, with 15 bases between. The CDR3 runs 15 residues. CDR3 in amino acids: CASSPRSDPNTEAFF. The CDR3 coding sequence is TGTGCCAGCAGCCCGCGGTCCGATCCCAACACTGAAGCTTTCTTT.